A single sample gave rise to the 13 T cell receptor beta chains below, sequenced in a study of cytomegalovirus exposure and HLA in healthy donors. Only in-frame clones appear in the TCRdb table, and some are missing; sequencing was by immunoSEQ multiplex PCR. The repertoire holds about 130,000 clones, with approximately 89% as singletons. The sequencing sample was made of PBMCs. The receptors shown here come from a woman aged 18-29 years in good health and CMV-seronegative.

This clone was seen more than once but under ten times. The genes are TRBV13 and TRBJ1-6; D may be TRBD1 (6 bases). This CDR3 contains 15 residues. V lost 0 bases and J lost 8, with 11 bases in between. Per the germline V gene, CDR1 is PRHDT and CDR2 is FYEKMQ (reference sequence). The CDR3 nucleotides read TGTGCCAGCAGCTTAGGACAGGGTGAGGATTCACCCCTCCACTTT. Translation: CASSLGQGEDSPLHF.

The chain employs TRBV29-1 and TRBJ2-7; 10 bases agree with TRBD1. Germline values: CDR1 SQVTM, CDR2 ANQGSEA. The length of the CDR3 is 12 residues. The ends lost 2 bases at V and 9 bases at J; junction bases unmatched: 4. CDR3 in amino acids: CSVESGQGWQYF. Here the CDR3 DNA reads TGCAGCGTTGAATCGGGACAGGGGTGGCAGTACTTC.

The rearrangement uses TRBV5-1 and TRBJ2-3; D is possibly TRBD2 (5 bases). Germline CDR1 and CDR2: SGHRS and YFSETQ. This CDR3 spans 13 amino acids. Trimming took 0 bases from V and 6 from J, leaving 8 bases between them. CDR3 nucleotides: TGCGCCAGCAGCTTGGCAGGCGGGGATACGCAGTATTTT. It translates to CASSLAGGDTQYF. The full variable domain, in which reference TRBV5-1 and TRBJ2-3 provide the parts outside the CDR3, is KAGVTQTPRYLIKTRGQQVTLSCSPISGHRSVSWYQQTPGQGLQFLFEYFSETQRNKGNFPGRFSGRQFSNSRSEMNVSTLELGDSALYLCASSLAGGDTQYFGPGTRLTVL.

J is TRBJ1-2 and V is TRBV5-1, with 7 bases fitting TRBD1. The CDR3 is 15 amino acids. V lost 6 bases, J lost 3 bases, and 11 bases stayed unmatched. Germline loops: CDR1 SGHRS, CDR2 YFSETQ. The CDR3: CASIPGGAGDYGYTF. The CDR3 DNA follows: TGCGCCAGCATCCCAGGGGGTGCCGGCGACTATGGCTACACCTTC.

This chain uses TRBV11-2 with TRBJ2-3; D is possibly TRBD2 (6 bases). The CDR3 contains 16 residues. The germline V gene has CDR1 SGHAT and CDR2 FQNNGV. V gave up 3 bases and J gave up 0 bases, with 13 bases separating them. The CDR3 reads CASSLRGATSTDTQYF. The CDR3, as DNA: TGTGCCAGCAGCTTGCGCGGGGCGACTAGCACAGATACGCAGTATTTT.

The V and J genes are TRBV10-3 and TRBJ2-7; 9 positions agree with TRBD1. This CDR3 contains 14 residues. The germline V gene encodes CDR1 ENHRY and CDR2 SYGVKD. V lost 4 bases and J lost 3; bases outside the gene matches: 4. DNA of the CDR3: TGTGCCATCAGTGGGGGACAGGGTATCTACGAGCAGTACTTC. It is translated as CAISGGQGIYEQYF.

CDR3 amino acids: CAIMGTASLGANVLTF. In DNA, the CDR3 is TGTGCCATCATGGGGACAGCTTCACTTGGGGCCAACGTCCTGACTTTC. The J gene is TRBJ2-6, the V gene TRBV10-3; 7 bases fit TRBD1. The CDR3 is made up of 16 amino acids. Germline trimming cut 7 bases from V and 3 bases from J; bases unmatched to any gene: 9. Per germline, CDR1 ENHRY and CDR2 SYGVKD.

CDR3 residues: CASSVGGLLQETQYF. CDR3 in DNA: TGTGCCAGCAGCGTAGGAGGGCTGCTCCAAGAGACCCAGTACTTC. The V and J genes are TRBV9 and TRBJ2-5; possible D gene TRBD2, 5 bases. The CDR3 spans 15 residues. CDR1 and CDR2 (germline): SGDLS, YYNGEE. V lost 0 bases, J lost 1 base, and 10 bases lay in between.

The chain has TRBV9 and TRBJ2-1; 8 nucleotides match TRBD2. V trimming: 3 bases; J trimming: 5 bases; junction bases outside the gene matches: 4. In germline, CDR1 is SGDLS, CDR2 YYNGEE. The CDR3 is 14 residues long. The CDR3: CASSESGGHNEQFF. Here the CDR3 DNA reads TGTGCCAGCAGCGAAAGCGGGGGCCACAATGAGCAGTTCTTC.

This chain connects TRBV25-1 to TRBJ2-1; 8 bases map to TRBD2. V gave up 1 base and J gave up 0 bases; unmatched junction bases: 8. Germline V gives CDR1 MGHDK, CDR2 SYGVNS. The CDR3 is made up of 18 amino acids. The CDR3 loop reads CASSESGTSGSSYNEQFF. CDR3 bases: TGTGCCAGCAGTGAATCTGGAACTAGCGGAAGCTCCTACAATGAGCAGTTCTTC.

The V call is TRBV2, the J call TRBJ1-1; 7 nucleotides line up with TRBD1. Trimming cost V 5 bases and J 4 bases; bases outside gene matches: 4. This CDR3 region has 13 residues. Germline V lookup: CDR1 SNHLY, CDR2 FYNNEI. In DNA form, the CDR3 reads TGTGCCAGCAGTTGGGACAGAATCACTGAAGCTTTCTTT. This gives the protein CASSWDRITEAFF.

The chain joins TRBV5-4 to TRBJ1-2; 11 bases map to TRBD1. The V and J ends lost 7 bases and 7 bases, in that order; junction bases with no gene match: 6. The CDR3 covers 13 residues. Germline V gene sequence: CDR1 SGHNT, CDR2 YYREEE (reference sequence). CDR3 amino acids: CASGGQGARGYTF. CDR3 bases: TGTGCCAGCGGCGGACAGGGGGCGCGTGGCTACACCTTC.

The chain is built from TRBV4-2 and TRBJ1-2, with D possibly being TRBD1 (6 bases). The ends were cut back, 1 base at V and 3 bases at J, with 12 bases in the middle. The germline gives CDR1 LGHNA, CDR2 YNFKEQ. This CDR3 is 15 amino acids long. The CDR3 region has the DNA TGTGCCAGCAGCCAAGGGCGACAGGTATACTATGGCTACACCTTC. The encoded protein is CASSQGRQVYYGYTF.